One and the same sample provided the 30 T cell receptor beta chains below, sequenced in a study of vaccination and CD4 T cells after COVID-19. Sequenced with the Oncomine TCR Beta short-read assay was DNA taken from cultured CD4+ T cells. A single record per CDR3 protein comes from TCRdb applying MiXCR to the PCR reads. The table includes about 5,600 distinct CDR3 sequences, about 41% detected once. Treatment given: approximately 9-day PBMC culture with coronavirus spike peptide pools or control peptides (ViraFEST assay). The unexposed donor provided CD4+ T cells, which were taken before the COVID-19 pandemic (2011-2018). Their specific antigens are unknown. The source material was CD4+ T cells from blood, cultured in vitro. These receptors all stem from a human donor in good health.

This chain links TRBV5-1 with TRBJ2-7; D remains ambiguous. Germline V gives CDR1 SGHRS, CDR2 YFSETQ. CDR3 size: 15 residues. V shed 5 bases and J shed 2 bases, with 17 bases lying between them. DNA of the CDR3: TGCGCCAGCAGACCCCGACAAATGCTAACCTACGAGCAGTACTTC. Protein product: CASRPRQMLTYEQYF.

The J gene is TRBJ2-2, the V gene TRBV21-1; TRBD2 was called by the table and not checked on the DNA. TRBV21-1 is flagged as a pseudogene. This CDR3 spans 15 amino acids. The CDR3 DNA reads as TGTGCCAGCAGCAAAACCGGGACTAGCAACGGGGAGCTGTTTTTT. This sequence encodes CASSKTGTSNGELFF.

The CDR3: CSATTDRNNSPLHF. CDR3 DNA sequence: TGCAGTGCAACCACGGACAGAAATAATTCACCCCTCCACTTT. V gene TRBV20-1 combines with J gene TRBJ1-6; TRBD1 might be the D (6 bases). With 6 bases removed from V and 5 bases from J, the gap between germline ends came to 14 bases. Germline V gene sequence: CDR1 DFQATT, CDR2 SNEGSKA (reference sequence). The length of the CDR3 is 14 residues.

This clonotype was detected only once. The chain links TRBV27 to TRBJ1-5; the match to TRBD1 covers 8 bases. The CDR3 sequence is 14 residues long. J gave up 5 bases and V 6 bases, and 6 bases lay outside the gene matches. Per the germline V gene, CDR1 is MNHEY and CDR2 is SMNVEV (reference sequence). Here the CDR3 reads CASSFGQGDQPQHF. For the CDR3, the DNA is TGTGCCAGCAGCTTTGGACAGGGCGATCAGCCCCAGCATTTT.

The V call is TRBV19, the J call TRBJ2-1; 7 bases align to TRBD2. V dropped 5 bases and J dropped 1; count of bases not matched to a gene: 5. The length of the CDR3 is 15 residues. CDR1 LNHDA and CDR2 SQIVND come from the germline V gene (reference sequence). The CDR3 protein is CASSLGLVSYNEQFF. In DNA, the CDR3 is TGTGCCAGTAGTCTCGGACTAGTATCCTACAATGAGCAGTTCTTC.

The V gene is TRBV7-9, the J gene TRBJ1-2; the D gene is possibly TRBD1 (5 bases). The CDR3 contains 14 residues. Per the germline V gene, CDR1 is SEHNR and CDR2 is FQNEAQ (reference sequence). Between the trimmed V and J ends, which lost 1 base and 8 bases, there was a span of 14 bases. DNA for the CDR3: TGTGCCAGCAGCTTAGTCGGCAGGGATACAGGCTACACCTTC. Translating it yields CASSLVGRDTGYTF.

Relative to its sample, this clonotype is large (0.1 to 1%). The rearrangement joins TRBV6-5 to TRBJ2-3, with D perhaps TRBD1 or TRBD2 (5 bases each). The CDR3 extends over 15 amino acids. Germline V CDR1 and CDR2: MNHEY, SVGAGI. V lost 2 bases and J 4 bases, leaving 13 bases between the germline ends. The CDR3 loop is CASSYRTGGSDTQYF. The CDR3 coding sequence is TGTGCCAGCAGTTACCGAACAGGAGGCTCAGATACGCAGTATTTT.

This chain connects TRBV19 to TRBJ2-7; D is undetermined. V gave up 1 base and J gave up 0 bases, with 10 bases separating them. There are 15 residues in the CDR3. Germline-derived CDR1 and CDR2 are LNHDA and SQIVND (reference sequence). The CDR3 is CASSIAPTSSYEQYF. In DNA, the CDR3 is TGTGCCAGTAGTATAGCCCCTACGAGCTCCTACGAGCAGTACTTC.

The chain joins TRBV20-1 to TRBJ1-2; the D is unclear. The V and J ends lost 6 bases and 5 bases respectively, with 13 bases between them. The length of the CDR3 is 12 residues. The V gene's germline CDR1 is DFQATT and CDR2 SNEGSKA (reference sequence). The CDR3 DNA is TGCAGTGCCCTACCGGGTCCATATGGCTACACCTTC. It codes for CSALPGPYGYTF.

This clonotype was picked up a small number of times. J is TRBJ1-5 and V is TRBV7-9; 7 bases map to TRBD1. Germline values: CDR1 SEHNR, CDR2 FQNEAQ (reference sequence). V lost 2 bases, J lost 3 bases, and 10 bases stayed unmatched. CDR3 length: 17 residues. CDR3 residues: CASSLFTGALNNQPQHF. The CDR3 coding sequence is TGTGCCAGCAGCTTATTCACAGGGGCCCTTAACAATCAGCCCCAGCATTTT.

This clonotype was picked up a small number of times. V gene TRBV20-1 combines with J gene TRBJ2-3, with 7 bases that match TRBD1. There are 15 residues in the CDR3. The germline V gene encodes CDR1 DFQATT and CDR2 SNEGSKA (reference sequence). The ends lost 6 bases at V and 0 bases at J; junction bases unmatched: 9. CDR3 DNA sequence: TGCAGTGCCCTTAGATGGGACAGAAGCACAGATACGCAGTATTTT. It codes for CSALRWDRSTDTQYF.

This clonotype was detected a few times. This sequence joins TRBV30 and TRBJ2-5, with D perhaps matching TRBD2 (5 bases). In germline, CDR1 is GTSNPN, CDR2 SVGIG (reference sequence). V shed 5 bases and J shed 3 bases, with 10 bases lying between them. CDR3 length: 12 residues. The CDR3 loop is CAWRLGEETQYF. In nucleotides, the CDR3 is TGTGCCTGGCGTCTCGGGGAAGAGACCCAGTACTTC. Full variable domain (remainder filled in from reference TRBV30 and TRBJ2-5): SQTIHQWPATLVQPVGSPLSLECTVEGTSNPNLYWYRQAAGRGLQLLFYSVGIGQISSEVPQNLSASRPQDRQFILSSKKLLLSDSGFYLCAWRLGEETQYFGPGTRLLVL.

The rearrangement links TRBV7-9 to TRBJ2-1; D unclear. This CDR3 spans 12 amino acids. V gave up 8 bases and J gave up 7 bases, with 12 bases separating them. Germline-derived CDR1 and CDR2 are SEHNR and FQNEAQ (reference sequence). CDR3 sequence (DNA): TGTGCCAGCCCCTTAAGGGAAAATGAGCAGTTCTTC. This codes for CASPLRENEQFF.

The rearrangement joins TRBV18 to TRBJ2-5; D ambiguous. Trimming removed 0 bases from V and 2 bases from J, with 7 bases in between. Germline CDR1 KGHSH, CDR2 LQKENI. This CDR3 has 14 residues. CDR3 nucleotide sequence: TGTGCCAGCTCACCACCGGGCAGTCAAGAGACCCAGTACTTC. Protein product: CASSPPGSQETQYF.

This clonotype has a handful of counts. CDR3 amino acids: CASSFQGEDTQYF. As DNA, the CDR3 is TGTGCCAGCAGTTTTCAGGGAGAAGATACGCAGTATTTT. The chain has TRBV27 and TRBJ2-3; D could derive from TRBD1 or TRBD2 (5 bases each). V lost 3 bases and J 5 bases, leaving 9 bases between the germline ends. Germline V lookup: CDR1 MNHEY, CDR2 SMNVEV (reference sequence). The CDR3 runs 13 residues.

This clonotype was seen more than once but under ten times. The CDR3 sequence: CSARFPDLNSPLHF. CDR3 nucleotide sequence: TGCAGTGCTAGATTTCCGGACCTAAATTCACCCCTCCACTTT. This chain uses TRBV20-1 with TRBJ1-6; the D is unclear. The length of the CDR3 is 14 residues. Germline assignment: CDR1 DFQATT and CDR2 SNEGSKA (reference sequence). Trimming removed 2 bases at V and 7 bases at J, with 12 bases between.

This clonotype rates as large (0.1 to 1%). This sequence joins TRBV6-1 and TRBJ1-1; TRBD1 is a possible D gene (6 bases). Germline CDR1 reads MNHNS; CDR2 reads SASEGT. The CDR3 contains 14 residues. Trimming cost V 6 bases and J 0 bases, with 11 bases left between them. CDR3 nucleotide sequence: TGTGCCAGCAGGGATACAGGGTTGAACACTGAAGCTTTCTTT. It encodes CASRDTGLNTEAFF.

V usage is TRBV11-1 and J usage is TRBJ2-4; 10 nucleotides align to TRBD1. Trimming at V came to 5 bases and at J to 7 bases, leaving 8 bases not matched to a gene. CDR3 size: 15 residues. Germline V gives CDR1 SGHAT, CDR2 FQDESV (reference sequence). CDR3 sequence: CASSPETGGWNIQYF. CDR3 nucleotides: TGTGCCAGCAGCCCAGAGACAGGGGGCTGGAACATTCAGTACTTC.

The rearrangement joins TRBV12-3 or TRBV12-4 to TRBJ1-1; tentative D call: TRBD1 (5 bases). Trimming cost V 5 bases and J 0 bases, with 13 bases left between them. This CDR3 region has 15 residues. CDR3 residues: CASSELGPMNTEAFF. CDR3 bases: TGTGCCAGCAGTGAACTGGGACCGATGAACACTGAAGCTTTCTTT.

The genes are TRBV5-8 and TRBJ2-5, with D possibly being TRBD1 (6 bases). Germline loops: CDR1 SGHTS, CDR2 YDEGEE. V was clipped by 4 bases and J by 4 bases, with 14 bases between them. This CDR3 contains 14 residues. This CDR3 is CASSPRTVPETQYF. DNA for the CDR3: TGTGCCAGCAGCCCTCGGACAGTTCCAGAGACCCAGTACTTC.

The V gene is TRBV6-1, the J gene TRBJ2-1; D may match TRBD1 or TRBD2 (6 bases each). In germline, CDR1 is MNHNS, CDR2 SASEGT. CDR3 length equals 15 residues. Trimming took off 7 bases at V and 5 bases at J, with 18 bases between the two ends. CDR3 protein: CASTTGAGRNNEQFF. The CDR3 DNA reads TGTGCCAGCACCACGGGGGCGGGTCGGAACAATGAGCAGTTCTTC.

The gene calls are TRBV9 and TRBJ1-2; D unclear. The CDR3 contains 14 residues. Germline CDR1 SGDLS, CDR2 YYNGEE. The V gene lost 0 bases and the J gene lost 10 bases, with 16 bases spanning the gap. The CDR3 loop reads CASSVGTGYTDYTF. The DNA of the CDR3 is TGTGCCAGCAGCGTAGGTACGGGATATACCGACTACACCTTC.

The chain joins TRBV10-3 to TRBJ2-2; perhaps D is TRBD1 or TRBD2 (5 bases each). Deletions cut 5 bases from V and 4 bases from J, with 17 bases between. Germline CDR1 and CDR2: ENHRY and SYGVKD. The CDR3 length is 16 residues. The CDR3 reads CAISPGTSAATGELFF. CDR3 DNA sequence: TGTGCCATCAGTCCCGGGACCTCAGCTGCCACCGGGGAGCTGTTTTTT.

V gene TRBV7-9 combines with J gene TRBJ2-7, with 8 bases lining up with TRBD1. The CDR3 has 14 residues. Germline-derived CDR1 and CDR2 are SEHNR and FQNEAQ (reference sequence). Germline trimming cut 1 base from V and 5 bases from J; bases unmatched to any gene: 4. The CDR3 region has the DNA TGTGCCAGCAGCTTAGTGACAGGGGTCGACGAGCAGTACTTC. It is translated as CASSLVTGVDEQYF.

The chain joins TRBV6-9 to TRBJ2-1; perhaps TRBD1 as D (5 bases). Trimming took 8 bases from V and 8 from J, leaving 16 bases between them. Germline V gene data show CDR1 as MNHGY and CDR2 as SVAAGI. This CDR3 has 13 amino acids. The CDR3 DNA reads as TGTGCCAGCTCCGAAAGGCAGGGCGATGAGCAGTTCTTC. Residues: CASSERQGDEQFF.

The chain has TRBV5-1 and TRBJ1-2; D uncertain. The CDR3 is made up of 13 amino acids. With 0 bases removed from V and 6 bases from J, the gap between germline ends came to 9 bases. Germline loops: CDR1 SGHRS, CDR2 YFSETQ. CDR3: CASSLDSRNGYTF. The CDR3 DNA reads TGCGCCAGCAGCTTGGACAGTCGGAATGGCTACACCTTC.

This chain joins TRBV24-1 and TRBJ2-1, with TRBD2 identical over 7 bases. Germline CDR1 and CDR2: KGHDR and SFDVKD. After removal of 5 bases from V and 1 base from J, the junction contained 7 bases not matched to a gene. This CDR3 region has 16 residues. The CDR3 loop reads CATSVGLAASYNEQFF. CDR3 coding DNA: TGTGCCACCAGTGTAGGTCTAGCGGCATCCTACAATGAGCAGTTCTTC.

This chain joins TRBV2 and TRBJ1-1, with a possible D match to TRBD1 (6 bases). The CDR3 spans 13 residues. The ends were cut back, 7 bases at V and 1 base at J, with 10 bases in the middle. CDR1 and CDR2 from the germline V gene are SNHLY and FYNNEI. The CDR3 coding sequence is TGTGCCAGCACTAAACAGGGGAACACTGAAGCTTTCTTT. Translated, it gives CASTKQGNTEAFF.

The chain combines TRBV10-1 with TRBJ2-7, with D maybe TRBD2 (6 bases). Germline V gene sequence: CDR1 WNHNN, CDR2 SYGVQD (reference sequence). V lost 0 bases, J lost 3 bases, and 12 bases lay in between. This CDR3 has 15 amino acids. The CDR3 is CASSESGGSGYEQYF. The DNA for the CDR3 is TGCGCCAGCAGTGAGTCTGGAGGGTCCGGCTACGAGCAGTACTTC.

This sequence joins TRBV6-5 and TRBJ1-6; 7 bases agree with TRBD1. Trimming at V came to 2 bases and at J to 7 bases, leaving 2 bases not matched to a gene. CDR3 length: 14 residues. Germline-derived CDR1 and CDR2 are MNHEY and SVGAGI. The CDR3 sequence: CASSYDRENSPLHF. The CDR3 nucleotides read TGTGCCAGCAGTTACGACAGGGAGAATTCACCCCTCCACTTT.